This TCR beta chain was recorded in a study of shared clonotypes between healthy human individuals. Study-wide findings and caveats: Despite large depth, rarefaction showed incomplete sorted-subset sequencing. Sequencing depth was a factor that was expected to affect clonotype sharing among donors.

Turning to this clone: Antigen unknown.

CDR1 MNHNY and CDR2 SVGAGI come from the germline V gene (reference sequence). The CDR3 spans 14 residues. Trimming left V 5 bases short and J 5 bases short, with 15 bases between. Assay execution took place at the deep level. Here immunoSEQ multiplex PCR was the method, and the copy in TCRdb shows in-frame clones only, minus some. Seen here are about 2 million clones, about 95% observed once, and the top ten hold about 1.1%. Naive CD8 cells comprised CD45RO-negative, CCR7-positively selected cells, excluding terminally differentiated effector memory CD45RA+ cells. The origin of this receptor is a man aged 18 to 35 in good health. The chain combines TRBV6-6 with TRBJ2-5; D possibly uses TRBD1 or TRBD2 (6 bases each). Sequencing input: naive CD8+ T cells sorted from blood. This CDR3 is CASSPNGGVETQYF. In DNA form, the CDR3 reads TGTGCCAGCAGTCCCAACGGGGGCGTGGAGACCCAGTACTTC.